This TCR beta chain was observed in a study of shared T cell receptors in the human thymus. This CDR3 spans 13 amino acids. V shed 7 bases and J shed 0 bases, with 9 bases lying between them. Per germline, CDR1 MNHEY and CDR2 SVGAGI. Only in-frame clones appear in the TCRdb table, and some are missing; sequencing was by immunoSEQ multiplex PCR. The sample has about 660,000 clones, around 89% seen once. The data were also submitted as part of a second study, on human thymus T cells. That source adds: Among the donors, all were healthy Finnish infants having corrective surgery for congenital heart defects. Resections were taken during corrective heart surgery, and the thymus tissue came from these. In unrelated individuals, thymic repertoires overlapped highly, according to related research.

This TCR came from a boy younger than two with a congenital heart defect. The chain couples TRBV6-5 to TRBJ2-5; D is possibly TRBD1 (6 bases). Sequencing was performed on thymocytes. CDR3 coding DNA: TGTGCCAGCATCAGGACAGACCAAGAGACCCAGTACTTC. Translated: CASIRTDQETQYF.